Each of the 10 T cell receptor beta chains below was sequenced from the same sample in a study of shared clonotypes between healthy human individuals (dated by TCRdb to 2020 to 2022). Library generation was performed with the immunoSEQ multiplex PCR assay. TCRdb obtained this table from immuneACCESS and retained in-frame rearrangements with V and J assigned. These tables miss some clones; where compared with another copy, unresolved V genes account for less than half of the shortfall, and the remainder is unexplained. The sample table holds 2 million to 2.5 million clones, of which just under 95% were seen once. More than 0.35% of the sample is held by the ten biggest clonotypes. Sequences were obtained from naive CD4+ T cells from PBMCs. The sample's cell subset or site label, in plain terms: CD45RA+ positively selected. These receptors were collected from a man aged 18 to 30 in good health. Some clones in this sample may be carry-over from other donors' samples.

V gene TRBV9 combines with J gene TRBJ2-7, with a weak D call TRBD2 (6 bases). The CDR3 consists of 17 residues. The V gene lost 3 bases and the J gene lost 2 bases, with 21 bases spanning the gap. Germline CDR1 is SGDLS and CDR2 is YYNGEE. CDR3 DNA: TGTGCCAGCAGCGCCCCCCCGGGGAGGATTCCCCCCTACGAGCAGTACTTC. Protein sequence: CASSAPPGRIPPYEQYF.

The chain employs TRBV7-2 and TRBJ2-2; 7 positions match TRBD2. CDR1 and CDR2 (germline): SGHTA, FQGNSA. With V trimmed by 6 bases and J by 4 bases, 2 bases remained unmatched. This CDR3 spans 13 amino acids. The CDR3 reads CASSTGGTGELFF. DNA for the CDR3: TGTGCCAGCAGTACGGGGGGCACCGGGGAGCTGTTTTTT.

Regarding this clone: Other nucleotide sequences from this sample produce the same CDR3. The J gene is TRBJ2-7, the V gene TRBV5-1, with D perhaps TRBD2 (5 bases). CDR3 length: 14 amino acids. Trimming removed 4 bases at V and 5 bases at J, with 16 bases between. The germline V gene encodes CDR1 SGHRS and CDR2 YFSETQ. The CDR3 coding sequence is TGCGCCAGCAGCCTCGTTTACCCGGAGGACGAGCAGTACTTC. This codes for CASSLVYPEDEQYF.

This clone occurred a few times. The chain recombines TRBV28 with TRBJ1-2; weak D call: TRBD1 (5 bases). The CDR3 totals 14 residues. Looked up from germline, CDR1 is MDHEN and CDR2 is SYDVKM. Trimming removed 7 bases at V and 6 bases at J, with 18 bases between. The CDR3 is CASNHLGTDNGYTF. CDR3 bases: TGTGCCAGCAACCACCTCGGGACGGACAATGGCTACACCTTC.

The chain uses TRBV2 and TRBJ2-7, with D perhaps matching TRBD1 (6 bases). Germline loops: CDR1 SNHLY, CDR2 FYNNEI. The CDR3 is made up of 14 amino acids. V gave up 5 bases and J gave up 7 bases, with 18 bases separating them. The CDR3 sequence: CASSPTLSGVEQYF. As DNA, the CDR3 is TGTGCCAGCAGTCCCACCCTCTCAGGGGTAGAGCAGTACTTC.

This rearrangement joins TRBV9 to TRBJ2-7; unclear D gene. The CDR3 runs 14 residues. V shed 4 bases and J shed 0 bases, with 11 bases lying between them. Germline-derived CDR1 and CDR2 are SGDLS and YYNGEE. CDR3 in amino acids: CASSLSPHSYEQYF. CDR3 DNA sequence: TGTGCCAGCAGCTTGAGCCCTCACTCCTACGAGCAGTACTTC.

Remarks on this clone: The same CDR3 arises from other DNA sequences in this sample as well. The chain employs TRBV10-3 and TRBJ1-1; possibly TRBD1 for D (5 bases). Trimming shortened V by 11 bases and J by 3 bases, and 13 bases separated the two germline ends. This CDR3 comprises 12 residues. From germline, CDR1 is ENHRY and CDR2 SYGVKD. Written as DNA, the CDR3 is TGTGCCGCCGGGACGGGGGACACTGAAGCTTTCTTT. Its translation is CAAGTGDTEAFF.

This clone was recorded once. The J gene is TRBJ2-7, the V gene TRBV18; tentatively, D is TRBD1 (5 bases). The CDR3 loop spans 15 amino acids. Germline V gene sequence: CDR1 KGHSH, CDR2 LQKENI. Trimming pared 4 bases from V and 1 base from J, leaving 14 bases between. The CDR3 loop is CASSLLTEESYEQYF. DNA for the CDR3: TGTGCCAGCTCACTTTTGACAGAGGAGTCCTACGAGCAGTACTTC.

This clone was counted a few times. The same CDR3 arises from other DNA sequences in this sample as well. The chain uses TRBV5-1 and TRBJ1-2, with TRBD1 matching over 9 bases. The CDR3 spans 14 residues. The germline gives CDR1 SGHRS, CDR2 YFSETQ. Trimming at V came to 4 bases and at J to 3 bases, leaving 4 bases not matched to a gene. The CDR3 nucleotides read TGCGCCAGCAGCCTACAGGGGGCGGACTATGGCTACACCTTC. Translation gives CASSLQGADYGYTF.

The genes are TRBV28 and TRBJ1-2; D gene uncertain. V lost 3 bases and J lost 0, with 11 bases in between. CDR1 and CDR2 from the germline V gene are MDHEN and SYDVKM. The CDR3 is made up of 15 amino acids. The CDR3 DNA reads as TGTGCCAGCAGTTTCGATCGCAAGACTAACTATGGCTACACCTTC. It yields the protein CASSFDRKTNYGYTF.